Presented here are 17 T cell receptor beta chains from one specimen sequenced in a study of human T cells and chemical hapten exposure. TCRdb reanalysed the RACE reads using MiXCR and keeps one entry per CDR3 protein. The sample shows 360,000 or so distinct CDR3 sequences, around 6% of them seen only once. Time point denoted: patch test 2, 6 weeks after DPC sensitization. Indicated treatment: therapeutic diphenylcyclopropenone sensitization with weekly scalp DPC. This specimen consisted of whole blood, obtained in connection with sensitization to the hapten diphenylcyclopropenone (DPC). These receptors came from a woman aged 18-29 years with alopecia areata. Some clones in this sample may be carry-over from other donors' samples.

This clonotype was recorded at least ten times. The DNA of the CDR3 is TGCGCCAGCAGCTTGAAGGGACAGTCTTACTCCTACAATGAGCAGTTCTTC. This codes for CASSLKGQSYSYNEQFF. The gene calls are TRBV5-1 and TRBJ2-1; 7 bases map to TRBD1. The CDR3 is made up of 17 amino acids. Germline V gives CDR1 SGHRS, CDR2 YFSETQ. V shed 1 base, J shed 0 bases, and the junction held 7 bases outside the gene matches.

This clonotype has at least ten counts. The gene calls are TRBV2 and TRBJ1-1; no reliable D call. The germline CDR1 and CDR2 sequences are SNHLY and FYNNEI. This CDR3 contains 13 residues. V was pared by 4 bases and J by 3 bases, with 9 bases between. This CDR3 is CASSGPTYTEAFF. CDR3 nucleotide sequence: TGTGCCAGCAGTGGCCCCACGTACACTGAAGCTTTCTTT.

This clonotype was observed at least ten times. The chain combines TRBV20-1 with TRBJ1-4, with D hard to call. Germline V gene data show CDR1 as DFQATT and CDR2 as SNEGSKA (reference sequence). The germline V and J ends were trimmed by 6 bases and 8 bases, with 16 bases remaining between them. The CDR3 runs to 13 residues. The CDR3 DNA is TGCAGTGCCCCGAAATTGGGTGAGGAAAAACTGTTTTTT. Protein product: CSAPKLGEEKLFF.

The table lists this clonotype with a few counts. This rearrangement joins TRBV14 to TRBJ1-1; possible D gene TRBD1, 5 bases. The germline gives CDR1 SGHDN, CDR2 FVKESK. V was pared by 0 bases and J by 5 bases, with 10 bases between. The CDR3 runs 14 residues. The CDR3: CASSQDVGGTEAFF. The CDR3 bases are TGTGCCAGCAGCCAAGATGTGGGGGGAACTGAAGCTTTCTTT. The full variable domain, rest sourced from reference TRBV14 and TRBJ1-1, is EAGVTQFPSHSVIEKGQTVTLRCDPISGHDNLYWYRRVMGKEIKFLLHFVKESKQDESGMPNNRFLAERTGGTYSTLKVQPAELEDSGVYFCASSQDVGGTEAFFGQGTRLTVV.

Ten or more counts support this clonotype. V is TRBV7-2 and J is TRBJ2-3; a weak D match, TRBD1 (6 bases). The V and J ends lost 4 bases and 0 bases respectively, with 11 bases between them. The CDR3 covers 15 residues. CDR1 and CDR2 (germline): SGHTA, FQGNSA. CDR3 loop: CASSSKTGSTDTQYF. DNA of the CDR3: TGTGCCAGCAGCTCTAAAACAGGGAGCACAGATACGCAGTATTTT.

This clonotype was counted only a few times. The chain is built from TRBV4-3 and TRBJ1-4; D ambiguous. The V gene lost 0 bases and the J gene lost 8 bases, with 10 bases spanning the gap. CDR1 and CDR2 from the germline V gene are LGHNA and YSLEER. The CDR3 runs 14 residues. CDR3 residues: CASSQEGSWEKLFF. The CDR3 DNA reads TGCGCCAGCAGCCAAGAAGGCAGTTGGGAAAAACTGTTTTTT.

The table lists this clonotype with a few counts. The gene calls are TRBV20-1 and TRBJ1-4, with TRBD1 as a possible D gene (5 bases). In germline, CDR1 is DFQATT, CDR2 SNEGSKA (reference sequence). V was trimmed by 0 bases and J by 4 bases, leaving 12 bases between them. This CDR3 has 15 residues. Here the CDR3 DNA reads TGCAGTGCTAGAGAACAACAGGAAGATAATGAAAAACTGTTTTTT. Its translation is CSAREQQEDNEKLFF.

This clonotype showed up many times. The J gene is TRBJ1-6, the V gene TRBV28, with 10 bases aligning to TRBD1. Germline V gene sequence: CDR1 MDHEN, CDR2 SYDVKM. This CDR3 has 10 residues. CDR3 in DNA: TGTTCGACAGGGGGCTCACCCCTCCACTTT. Its translation is CSTGGSPLHF.

This clonotype was observed a few times. The chain combines TRBV29-1 with TRBJ2-2, with D tentatively TRBD2 (6 bases). The CDR3 length is 13 residues. Per germline, CDR1 SQVTM and CDR2 ANQGSEA. V lost 4 bases and J 4 bases, leaving 10 bases between the germline ends. CDR3 residues: CSVARGSTGELFF. CDR3 bases: TGCAGCGTTGCCCGGGGGAGCACCGGGGAGCTGTTTTTT.

The chain is built from TRBV12-3 or TRBV12-4 and TRBJ1-2; D call uncertain. V was shortened by 1 base and J by 1 base, with 7 bases between the two germline ends. The CDR3 loop spans 14 amino acids. The CDR3, as DNA: TGTGCCAGCAGTTTAGAGGTCTATAACTATGGCTACACCTTC. Its protein product is CASSLEVYNYGYTF.

This rearrangement joins TRBV6-6 to TRBJ2-3; D might be TRBD2 (6 bases). The CDR3 contains 13 residues. Trimming took off 6 bases at V and 4 bases at J, with 11 bases between the two ends. Germline-derived CDR1 and CDR2 are MNHNY and SVGAGI (reference sequence). CDR3 bases: TGTGCCAGCAGACCGGGAGCCCCAGATACGCAGTATTTT. Protein sequence: CASRPGAPDTQYF.

This clonotype occurred many times. The chain is built from TRBV12-2 and TRBJ1-6; the table's D call, TRBD1, was not checked against the DNA. TRBV12-2 is termed a pseudogene. This CDR3 is 17 amino acids long. As DNA, the CDR3 is TGTGCAAGTCGCTTAGCGCCAGGGCACAGCTATAATTCACCCCTCCACTTT. It encodes CASRLAPGHSYNSPLHF.

Many counts were recorded for this clonotype. The chain uses TRBV18 and TRBJ1-2; 9 bases align to TRBD1. Per the germline V gene, CDR1 is KGHSH and CDR2 is LQKENI. The CDR3 length is 15 residues. After removal of 2 bases from V and 8 bases from J, the junction contained 9 bases not matched to a gene. The CDR3 is CASSPSVSGQGGYTF. CDR3 bases: TGTGCCAGCTCACCATCCGTATCGGGACAGGGAGGCTACACCTTC.

The chain has TRBV28 and TRBJ1-3; D not resolved. The CDR3 spans 12 residues. The V and J ends lost 6 bases and 6 bases respectively, with 9 bases between them. Germline loops: CDR1 MDHEN, CDR2 SYDVKM. The CDR3 spells CASRSSLNTIYF. Here the CDR3 DNA reads TGTGCCAGCAGGAGCAGCTTAAACACCATATATTTT.

V is TRBV11-3 and J is TRBJ2-7; D possibly matches TRBD1 or TRBD2 (5 bases each). The germline V and J ends were trimmed by 4 bases and 12 bases, with 25 bases remaining between them. Germline loops: CDR1 SGHNT, CDR2 YENEEA. CDR3 length: 15 residues. CDR3 coding DNA: TGTGCCAGCAGCTCCCCCCAAAGGCGGTCAGGGAGTATGTACTTC. As protein: CASSSPQRRSGSMYF.

This chain uses TRBV7-9 with TRBJ1-4; D is undetermined. The germline CDR1 and CDR2 sequences are SEHNR and FQNEAQ (reference sequence). The CDR3 is made up of 12 amino acids. Trimming removed 2 bases from V and 8 bases from J, with 6 bases in between. The CDR3 DNA follows: TGTGCCAGCAGCTTAAGCTGGGAAAAACTGTTTTTT. Translation gives CASSLSWEKLFF.

This clonotype was observed many times. The V gene is TRBV4-3, the J gene TRBJ1-2; D gene ambiguous. Per germline, CDR1 LGHNA and CDR2 YSLEER. Trimming pared 3 bases from V and 2 bases from J, leaving 13 bases between. This CDR3 comprises 15 residues. The CDR3 loop is CASSQDLIPNYGYTF. In DNA form, the CDR3 reads TGCGCCAGCAGCCAGGACCTTATCCCCAACTATGGCTACACCTTC.